This T cell receptor (beta chain) was sequenced for a study of blood T cell repertoires in COVID-19. Study in general: COVID-19 samples from acute and convalescent phases originated in the United States, Italy and Spain.

The assay was immunoSEQ multiplex PCR, and TCRdb's table has in-frame clones only and misses some. The table shows around 400,000 clones, with around nine tenths occurring only once. This CDR3 spans 19 amino acids. J gave up 0 bases and V 2 bases, and 13 bases lay outside the gene matches. Germline values: CDR1 SGHRS, CDR2 YFSETQ. The chain combines TRBV5-1 with TRBJ2-5; 10 positions agree with TRBD2. This TCR was sampled from a woman aged 18-29 years who had been exposed to COVID-19. Material: PBMCs or T cells enriched from blood (not recorded which). This CDR3 is CASSFPVNFSGGYQETQYF. The CDR3, as DNA: TGCGCCAGCAGCTTCCCGGTGAACTTTAGCGGGGGGTACCAAGAGACCCAGTACTTC.